The 2 T cell receptor beta chains in this list originate from one sample, sequenced in a study of blood T cell repertoires in COVID-19 (dated by TCRdb to about 2020). Libraries were prepared through the immunoSEQ multiplex PCR assay. The table comes from immuneACCESS by way of TCRdb, which keeps in-frame sequences with V and J called. Part of the clones is missing from these tables; in studies checked, under half for an unresolved V gene and the rest for unknown reasons. The sample records fewer than 150,000 clones, less than 75% of which are singletons. About 0.85% of the sample comes from the top ten. Sequenced material: peripheral blood. The receptors come from a human donor with acute or convalescent COVID-19. The donor label of this sample is uncertain.

The chain joins TRBV2 to TRBJ1-3; a possible D gene is TRBD1 (5 bases). The germline V and J ends were trimmed by 3 bases and 4 bases, with 13 bases remaining between them. Germline V gene data show CDR1 as SNHLY and CDR2 as FYNNEI. This CDR3 comprises 15 residues. The CDR3 protein is CASSEVRASGNTIYF. The CDR3 nucleotides read TGTGCCAGCAGTGAGGTCAGGGCTTCGGGAAACACCATATATTTT.

The CDR3 DNA follows: TGCGCCAGCAGCTTGGGTTCAGGGGGACTAGCAGGGGAGACCCAGTACTTC. This encodes CASSLGSGGLAGETQYF. J is TRBJ2-5 and V is TRBV5-1, with TRBD2 matching 9 bases. Trimming cost V 0 bases and J 5 bases; bases outside gene matches: 11. The germline gives CDR1 SGHRS, CDR2 YFSETQ. The CDR3 extends over 17 amino acids.